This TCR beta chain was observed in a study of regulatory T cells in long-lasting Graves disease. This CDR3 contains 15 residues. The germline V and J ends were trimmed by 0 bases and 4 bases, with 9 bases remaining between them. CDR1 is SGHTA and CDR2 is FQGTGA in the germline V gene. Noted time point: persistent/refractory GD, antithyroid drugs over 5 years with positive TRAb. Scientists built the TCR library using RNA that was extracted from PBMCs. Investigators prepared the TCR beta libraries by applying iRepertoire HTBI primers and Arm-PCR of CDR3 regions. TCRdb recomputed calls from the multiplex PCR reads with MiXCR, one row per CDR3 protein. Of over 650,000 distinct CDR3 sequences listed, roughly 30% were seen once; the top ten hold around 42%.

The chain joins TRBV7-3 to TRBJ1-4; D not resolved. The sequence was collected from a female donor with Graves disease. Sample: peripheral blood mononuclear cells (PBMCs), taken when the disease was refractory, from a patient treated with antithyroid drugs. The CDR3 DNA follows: TGTGCCAGCAGCTTAACGCCGGAGATTAATGAAAAACTGTTTTTT. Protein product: CASSLTPEINEKLFF.